This is a list of T cell receptor beta chains from one sample in a study of T cells in Graves' hyperthyroidism and ophthalmopathy. TCRdb passed the multiplex PCR reads through MiXCR, listing each CDR3 protein once. The table has approximately 510,000 distinct CDR3 sequences, around 43% seen once; the top ten hold about two fifths. Sequencing was done on a sample of peripheral blood or thyroid tissue (not recorded which). The receptor set was obtained from an adult woman with Graves' disease, either hyperthyroidism or ophthalmopathy (not recorded which). Each CDR3 is given with its conserved first and last residue. D genes are given only for firm matches. Some rows have no size entry. The others give once, few or many, or a class for an expanded clone.

d_call: NA; v_call: TRBV12-3/TRBV12-4; j_call: TRBJ2-7; clone_size: NA; cdr3_nt: TGTGCCAGCAGCCAGTCCGGGAGCCTCTACGAGCAGTACTTC; cdr3_aa: CASSQSGSLYEQYF
d_call: TRBD2; v_call: TRBV29-1; j_call: TRBJ2-2; clone_size: NA; cdr3_nt: TGCAGCGTTGAAGGACTAGCGGGAGTTGAAGCCGGGGAGCTGTTTTTT; cdr3_aa: CSVEGLAGVEAGELFF
d_call: NA; v_call: TRBV7-3; j_call: TRBJ1-1; clone_size: NA; cdr3_nt: TGTGCCAGCAGCTTATATATGGATACTGAAGCTTTCTTT; cdr3_aa: CASSLYMDTEAFF
d_call: NA; v_call: TRBV29-1; j_call: TRBJ1-1; clone_size: many; cdr3_nt: TGCAGCGTTAACCAGGGTTTACGCACTGAAGCTTTCTTT; cdr3_aa: CSVNQGLRTEAFF
d_call: NA; v_call: TRBV7-9; j_call: TRBJ2-7; clone_size: few; cdr3_nt: TGTGCCGTGGGGAAAGGGGGTGGCTACGAGCAGTACTTC; cdr3_aa: CAVGKGGGYEQYF
d_call: NA; v_call: TRBV29-1; j_call: TRBJ2-7; clone_size: NA; cdr3_nt: TGCAGCTGGGTGGAGAGCTACGAGCAGTACTTC; cdr3_aa: CSWVESYEQYF
d_call: NA; v_call: TRBV2; j_call: TRBJ2-7; clone_size: NA; cdr3_nt: TGTGCCAGCAGACCTTATTGGGGTAGCGAGCAGTACTTC; cdr3_aa: CASRPYWGSEQYF
d_call: NA; v_call: TRBV29-1; j_call: TRBJ1-2; clone_size: once; cdr3_nt: TGCAGCGTTGAAGGGGGGACACACTATGGCTACACCTTC; cdr3_aa: CSVEGGTHYGYTF
d_call: TRBD1; v_call: TRBV20-1; j_call: TRBJ1-1; clone_size: many; cdr3_nt: TGCAGTGCAGCAGGAGGGACAGGGAACACTGAAGCTTTCTTT; cdr3_aa: CSAAGGTGNTEAFF
d_call: NA; v_call: TRBV20-1; j_call: TRBJ2-7; clone_size: NA; cdr3_nt: TGCAGTGCTAGAGCCCCTAGCAGAAGCTCCTACGAGCAGTACTTC; cdr3_aa: CSARAPSRSSYEQYF
d_call: NA; v_call: TRBV11-2; j_call: TRBJ1-2; clone_size: NA; cdr3_nt: TGTGCCAGCAGCCCGACGACGTATTTCGGCTACACCTTC; cdr3_aa: CASSPTTYFGYTF
d_call: NA; v_call: TRBV14; j_call: TRBJ1-6; clone_size: few; cdr3_nt: TGTGCCAGCAGCCCAGGGATGGGGATAAGCTCCTATAATTCACCCCTCCACTTT; cdr3_aa: CASSPGMGISSYNSPLHF
d_call: TRBD2; v_call: TRBV11-2; j_call: TRBJ2-1; clone_size: many; cdr3_nt: TGTGCCAGCAGCTTAGGACTAGCGGATGAGCAGTTCTTC; cdr3_aa: CASSLGLADEQFF
d_call: NA; v_call: TRBV2; j_call: TRBJ1-6; clone_size: NA; cdr3_nt: TGTGCCAGCGGAGGCAGGGGACGCTCACCCCTCCACTTT; cdr3_aa: CASGGRGRSPLHF
d_call: TRBD1; v_call: TRBV7-3; j_call: TRBJ2-2; clone_size: NA; cdr3_nt: TGTGCCAGCAGAACCCGACAGGGCCAGACCGGGGAGCTGTTTTTT; cdr3_aa: CASRTRQGQTGELFF
d_call: NA; v_call: TRBV9; j_call: TRBJ2-2; clone_size: many; cdr3_nt: TGTGCCAGCAGCGCACCACAGTGGGGAGTGAACACCGGGGAGCTGTTTTTT; cdr3_aa: CASSAPQWGVNTGELFF
d_call: NA; v_call: TRBV12-3/TRBV12-4; j_call: TRBJ1-5; clone_size: many; cdr3_nt: TGTGCCAGCAGTTTAGGGGTGCGTGCCCAGCATTTT; cdr3_aa: CASSLGVRAQHF